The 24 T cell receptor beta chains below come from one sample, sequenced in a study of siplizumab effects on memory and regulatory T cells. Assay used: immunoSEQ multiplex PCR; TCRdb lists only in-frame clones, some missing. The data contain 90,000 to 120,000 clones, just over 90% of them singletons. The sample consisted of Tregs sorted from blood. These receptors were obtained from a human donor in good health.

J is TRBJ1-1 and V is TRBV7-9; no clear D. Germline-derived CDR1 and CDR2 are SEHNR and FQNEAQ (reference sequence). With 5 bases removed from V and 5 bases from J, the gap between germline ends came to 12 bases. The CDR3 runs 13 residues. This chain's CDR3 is CASSLSRGTEAFF. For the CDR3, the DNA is TGTGCCAGCAGCCTATCCCGTGGGACTGAAGCTTTCTTT.

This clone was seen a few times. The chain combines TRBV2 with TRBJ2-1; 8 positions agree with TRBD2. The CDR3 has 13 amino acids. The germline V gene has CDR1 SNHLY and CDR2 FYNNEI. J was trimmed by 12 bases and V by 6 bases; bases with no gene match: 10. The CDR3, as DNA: TGTGCCAGCAGCCTGGGACTAGTAGTCTGGCAGTTCTTC. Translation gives CASSLGLVVWQFF.

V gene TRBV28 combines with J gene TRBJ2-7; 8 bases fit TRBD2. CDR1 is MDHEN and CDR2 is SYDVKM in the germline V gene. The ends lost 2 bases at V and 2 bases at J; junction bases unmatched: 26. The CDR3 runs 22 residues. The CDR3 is CASSLRLRTWSLLAELTYEQYF. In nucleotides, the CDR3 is TGTGCCAGCAGTTTACGTTTGAGGACATGGTCCCTACTAGCGGAGCTCACCTACGAGCAGTACTTC.

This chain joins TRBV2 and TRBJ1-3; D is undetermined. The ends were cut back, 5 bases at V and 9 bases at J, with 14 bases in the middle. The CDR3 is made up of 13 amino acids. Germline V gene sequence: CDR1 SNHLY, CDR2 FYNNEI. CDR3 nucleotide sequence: TGTGCCAGCAGTTCCCAGTCGGTTGGCACCATATATTTT. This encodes CASSSQSVGTIYF.

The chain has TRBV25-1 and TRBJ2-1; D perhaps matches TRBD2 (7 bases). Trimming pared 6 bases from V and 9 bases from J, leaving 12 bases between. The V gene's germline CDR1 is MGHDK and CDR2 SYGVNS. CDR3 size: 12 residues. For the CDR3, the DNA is TGTGCCAGCAGCCGAGGGGGGGGTGAGCAGTTCTTC. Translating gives CASSRGGGEQFF.

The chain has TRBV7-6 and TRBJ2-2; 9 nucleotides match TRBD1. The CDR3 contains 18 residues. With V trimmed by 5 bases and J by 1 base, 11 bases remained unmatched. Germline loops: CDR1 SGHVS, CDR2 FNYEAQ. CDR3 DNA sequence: TGTGCCAGCAGCCCTTACCCCACAGGGGGCAAGAACACCGGGGAGCTGTTTTTT. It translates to CASSPYPTGGKNTGELFF.

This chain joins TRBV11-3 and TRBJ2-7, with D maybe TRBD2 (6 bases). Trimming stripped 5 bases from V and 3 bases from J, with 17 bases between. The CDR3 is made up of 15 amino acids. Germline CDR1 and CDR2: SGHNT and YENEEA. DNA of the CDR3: TGTGCCAGCAGCCACACCCCGGGACTCAACTACGAGCAGTACTTC. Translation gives CASSHTPGLNYEQYF.

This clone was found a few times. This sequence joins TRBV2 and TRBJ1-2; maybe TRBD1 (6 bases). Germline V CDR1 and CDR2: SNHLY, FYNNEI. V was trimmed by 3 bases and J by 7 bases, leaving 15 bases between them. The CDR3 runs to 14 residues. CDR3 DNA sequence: TGTGCCAGCAGTGACCAGGGGCGGGTTGGTGGCTACACCTTC. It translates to CASSDQGRVGGYTF.

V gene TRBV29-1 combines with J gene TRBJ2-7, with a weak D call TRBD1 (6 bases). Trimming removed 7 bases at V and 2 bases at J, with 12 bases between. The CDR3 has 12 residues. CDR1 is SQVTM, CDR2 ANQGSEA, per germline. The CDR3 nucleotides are TGCAGCGCAAGGGACACAGCCTACGAGCAGTACTTC. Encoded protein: CSARDTAYEQYF.

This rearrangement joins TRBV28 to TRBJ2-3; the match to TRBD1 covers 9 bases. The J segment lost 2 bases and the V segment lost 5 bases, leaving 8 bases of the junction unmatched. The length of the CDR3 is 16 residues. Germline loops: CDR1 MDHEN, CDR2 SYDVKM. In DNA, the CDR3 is TGTGCCAGCAGTCCGGGGACAGGGTCGAACACAGATACGCAGTATTTT. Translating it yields CASSPGTGSNTDTQYF.

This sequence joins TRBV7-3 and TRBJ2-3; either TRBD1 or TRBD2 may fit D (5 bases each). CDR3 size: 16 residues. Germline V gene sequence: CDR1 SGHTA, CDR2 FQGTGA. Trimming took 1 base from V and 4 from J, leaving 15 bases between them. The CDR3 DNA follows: TGTGCCAGCAGCTTAAGAGGGGCAGGATTGGCAGATACGCAGTATTTT. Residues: CASSLRGAGLADTQYF.

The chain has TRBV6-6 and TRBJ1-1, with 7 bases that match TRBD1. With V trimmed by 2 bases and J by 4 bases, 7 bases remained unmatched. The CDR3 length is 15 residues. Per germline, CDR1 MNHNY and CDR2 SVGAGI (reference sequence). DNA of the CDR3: TGTGCCAGCAGTTACAGTGACAGGGTAGGCACTGAAGCTTTCTTT. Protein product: CASSYSDRVGTEAFF.

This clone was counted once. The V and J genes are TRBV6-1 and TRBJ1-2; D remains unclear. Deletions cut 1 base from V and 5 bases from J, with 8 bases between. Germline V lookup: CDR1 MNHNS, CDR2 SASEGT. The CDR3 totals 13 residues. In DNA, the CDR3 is TGTGCCAGCAGTGAAGACGGAAAATATGGCTACACCTTC. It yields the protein CASSEDGKYGYTF.

CDR3 amino acids: CATSSADRRYEQYF. Written as DNA, the CDR3 is TGTGCCACCAGCAGTGCCGACAGACGCTACGAGCAGTACTTC. The rearrangement uses TRBV15 and TRBJ2-7, with D possibly matching TRBD1 (5 bases). The CDR3 contains 14 residues. Per the germline V gene, CDR1 is LNHNV and CDR2 is YYDKDF (reference sequence). Trimming left V 3 bases short and J 3 bases short, with 12 bases between.

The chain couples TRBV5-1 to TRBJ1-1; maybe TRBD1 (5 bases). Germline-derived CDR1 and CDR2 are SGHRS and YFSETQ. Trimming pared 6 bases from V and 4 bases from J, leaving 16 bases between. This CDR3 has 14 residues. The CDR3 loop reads CASNKGEGSTEAFF. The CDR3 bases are TGCGCCAGCAACAAAGGGGAGGGGTCCACTGAAGCTTTCTTT.

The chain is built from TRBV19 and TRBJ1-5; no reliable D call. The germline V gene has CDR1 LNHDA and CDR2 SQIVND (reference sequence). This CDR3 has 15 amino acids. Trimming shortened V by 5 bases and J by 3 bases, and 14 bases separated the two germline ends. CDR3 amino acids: CASSWAKQPNQPQHF. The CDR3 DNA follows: TGTGCCAGTAGTTGGGCCAAACAACCCAATCAGCCCCAGCATTTT.

The CDR3 loop is CASSYSRGSSGVEQYF. The DNA for the CDR3 is TGTGCCAGCAGTTACTCGAGAGGTTCTAGCGGAGTTGAGCAGTACTTC. V and J are TRBV6-6 and TRBJ2-7; 7 bases are a match to TRBD2. J was trimmed by 7 bases and V by 0 bases; bases with no gene match: 12. The CDR3 has 16 residues. Germline assignment: CDR1 MNHNY and CDR2 SVGAGI (reference sequence).

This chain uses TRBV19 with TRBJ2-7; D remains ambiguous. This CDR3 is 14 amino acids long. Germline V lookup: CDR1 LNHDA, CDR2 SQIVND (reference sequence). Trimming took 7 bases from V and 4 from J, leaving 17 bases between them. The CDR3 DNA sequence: TGTGCCAGTATGAGAAACCCGAGCAGTTACGAGCAGTACTTC. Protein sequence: CASMRNPSSYEQYF.

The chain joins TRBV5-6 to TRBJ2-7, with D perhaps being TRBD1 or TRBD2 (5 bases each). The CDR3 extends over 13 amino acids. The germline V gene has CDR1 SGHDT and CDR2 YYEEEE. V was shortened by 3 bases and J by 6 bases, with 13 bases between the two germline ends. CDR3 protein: CASSWGTSREQYF. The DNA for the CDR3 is TGTGCCAGCAGCTGGGGGACCTCGCGCGAGCAGTACTTC.

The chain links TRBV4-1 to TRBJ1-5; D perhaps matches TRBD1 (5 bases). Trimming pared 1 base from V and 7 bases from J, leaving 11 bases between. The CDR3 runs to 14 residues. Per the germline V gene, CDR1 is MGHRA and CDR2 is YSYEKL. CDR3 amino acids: CASSQGQGDQPQHF. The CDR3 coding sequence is TGCGCCAGCAGCCAAGGGCAAGGGGACCAGCCCCAGCATTTT.

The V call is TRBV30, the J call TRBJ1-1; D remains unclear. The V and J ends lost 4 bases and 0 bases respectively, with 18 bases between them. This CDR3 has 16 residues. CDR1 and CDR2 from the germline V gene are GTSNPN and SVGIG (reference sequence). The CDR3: CAWTKPAGIMNTEAFF. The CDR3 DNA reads TGTGCCTGGACCAAACCGGCCGGGATCATGAACACTGAAGCTTTCTTT.

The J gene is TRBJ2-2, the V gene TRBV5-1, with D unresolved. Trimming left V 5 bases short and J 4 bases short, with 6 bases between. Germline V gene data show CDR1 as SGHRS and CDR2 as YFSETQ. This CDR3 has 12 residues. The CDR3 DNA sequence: TGCGCCAGCAGTACGGCCACCGGGGAGCTGTTTTTT. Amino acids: CASSTATGELFF.

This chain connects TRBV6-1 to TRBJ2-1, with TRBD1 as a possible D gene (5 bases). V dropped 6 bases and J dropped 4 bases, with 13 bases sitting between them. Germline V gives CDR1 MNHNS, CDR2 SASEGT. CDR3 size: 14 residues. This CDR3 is CASRETATYNEQFF. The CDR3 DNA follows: TGTGCCAGCAGAGAGACAGCAACTTACAATGAGCAGTTCTTC.

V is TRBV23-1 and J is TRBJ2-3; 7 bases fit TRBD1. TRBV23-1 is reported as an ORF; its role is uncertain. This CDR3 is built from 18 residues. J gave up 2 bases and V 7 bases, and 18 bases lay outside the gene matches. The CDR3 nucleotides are TGCGCCAGCAAATCCCGGACAGGCCACCAGAATACCACAGATACGCAGTATTTT. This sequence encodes CASKSRTGHQNTTDTQYF.